Sequencing of this TCR beta chain was carried out in a study of beta chain features in type 1 diabetes. Study-wide results and limits: Sequencing used cDNA, and cells with high TCR expression could therefore be over-represented.

About this clone itself: Its matching antigen is unknown.

The entirety of the isolated RNA underwent reverse transcription, so expressed TCRB transcripts were sequenced. Libraries were prepared by immunoSEQ multiplex PCR; TCRdb keeps only in-frame clonotypes and omits some of them. The repertoire holds about 350,000 clones, with around 20% as singletons. V was clipped by 7 bases and J by 3 bases, with 6 bases between them. Germline V lookup: CDR1 MNHNS, CDR2 SASEGT. The CDR3 sequence is 11 residues long. Per donor, one heparinised blood draw averaged approximately 120 mL. Sorting produced populations that all topped 98% purity. Sequenced: naive CD4+ T cells from blood. The chain uses TRBV6-1 and TRBJ2-5; D not resolved. This receptor was identified in a woman between 18 and 29 years old in good health. CDR3 protein: CASTYKETQYF. CDR3 nucleotide sequence: TGTGCCAGCACCTATAAAGAGACCCAGTACTTC.